A single sample is the source of the 31 T cell receptor beta chains below, sequenced in a study of T cells after yellow fever vaccination. TCRdb re-derived calls from the 5' RACE reads in MiXCR, one entry per CDR3 protein. The sample has about 210,000 distinct CDR3 sequences; about 7% are singletons. This specimen was CD4+ T cells sorted from PBMCs, taken on the day of the yellow fever booster vaccination. These receptor sequences come from a man aged 25 to 45 who received the YFV17D yellow fever vaccine.

In this sample, this clonotype turned up many times. The chain has TRBV7-2 and TRBJ2-1; perhaps D is TRBD1 or TRBD2 (5 bases each). Germline V gene data show CDR1 as SGHTA and CDR2 as FQGNSA. CDR3 length: 16 amino acids. V lost 2 bases and J 4 bases, leaving 15 bases between the germline ends. CDR3: CASSLITLGEYNEQFF. DNA of the CDR3: TGTGCCAGCAGCTTAATTACGCTGGGGGAGTACAATGAGCAGTTCTTC. Using reference TRBV7-2 and TRBJ2-1 for the parts outside the CDR3, the full variable domain is GAGVSQSPSNKVTEKGKDVELRCDPISGHTALYWYRQSLGQGLEFLIYFQGNSAPDKSGLPSDRFSAERTGGSVSTLTIQRTQQEDSAVYLCASSLITLGEYNEQFFGPGTRLTVL.

The chain employs TRBV5-5 and TRBJ2-6; D gene uncertain. The CDR3 contains 18 residues. The V end lost 0 bases, the J end lost 2 bases, and 15 bases lay between the germline ends. Looked up from germline, CDR1 is SGHKS and CDR2 is YYEKEE (reference sequence). The CDR3 coding sequence is TGTGCCAGCAGCTTGGTCAGTTTAAGGGTACCTGGGGCCAACGTCCTGACTTTC. Protein sequence: CASSLVSLRVPGANVLTF. The whole variable domain, remainder taken from reference TRBV5-5 and TRBJ2-6, is DAGVTQSPTHLIKTRGQQVTLRCSPISGHKSVSWYQQVLGQGPQFIFQYYEKEERGRGNFPDRFSARQFPNYSSELNVNALLLGDSALYLCASSLVSLRVPGANVLTFGAGSRLTVL.

In its sample, this clonotype was seen many times. This sequence joins TRBV27 and TRBJ2-7, with D perhaps assigned TRBD1 or TRBD2 (5 bases each). Germline CDR1 MNHEY, CDR2 SMNVEV (reference sequence). V was trimmed by 6 bases and J by 3 bases, leaving 18 bases between them. There are 15 residues in the CDR3. Here the CDR3 DNA reads TGTGCCAGCAGCCGGACACAACTAGGGTTCTACGAGCAGTACTTC. It encodes CASSRTQLGFYEQYF.

This clonotype was found many times. The V gene is TRBV20-1, the J gene TRBJ2-1; 8 nucleotides align to TRBD2. The CDR3 extends over 14 amino acids. Germline V gives CDR1 DFQATT, CDR2 SNEGSKA (reference sequence). J lost 12 bases, V lost 1 base, and 11 bases had no gene match. CDR3 sequence: CSARALGRGGLQFF. The CDR3 bases are TGCAGTGCTAGAGCCCTCGGGAGGGGCGGGTTGCAGTTCTTC.

This clonotype was picked up many times. The chain combines TRBV5-5 with TRBJ2-5; tentative D call: TRBD1 (8 bases). In germline, CDR1 is SGHKS, CDR2 YYEKEE (reference sequence). The CDR3 sequence is 14 residues long. Trimming removed 3 bases at V and 5 bases at J, with 14 bases between. CDR3 loop: CASSSGQGGETQYF. The DNA of the CDR3 is TGTGCCAGCAGCTCCGGACAGGGAGGGGAGACCCAGTACTTC.

This clonotype was seen a handful of times. V gene TRBV6-5 combines with J gene TRBJ2-5, with 7 bases matching TRBD1. Germline-derived CDR1 and CDR2 are MNHEY and SVGAGI. V gave up 2 bases and J gave up 1 base; unmatched junction bases: 7. The CDR3 contains 16 residues. In DNA, the CDR3 is TGTGCCAGCAGTTACGGGGGACAGAGTATCCAAGAGACCCAGTACTTC. Its protein product is CASSYGGQSIQETQYF.

This chain connects TRBV7-2 to TRBJ2-7; no firm D call. The CDR3 has 11 residues. Germline lookup yields CDR1 SGHTA and CDR2 FQGNSA. V lost 5 bases and J lost 6, with 8 bases in between. CDR3 in DNA: TGTGCCAGCAGCCAGAGCACCGAGCAGTACTTC. Its protein is CASSQSTEQYF.

Regarding this clonotype: Since a much larger clone is just one base distant, this may be a read error. The chain uses TRBV20-1 and TRBJ2-3; D gene unclear. Per the germline V gene, CDR1 is DFQATT and CDR2 is SNEGSKA (reference sequence). The CDR3 extends over 14 amino acids. Deletions cut 3 bases from V and 2 bases from J, with 12 bases between. The CDR3 region is CSASRLRPTDTQYF. The DNA of the CDR3 is TGCAGTGCTAGTCGGTTAAGACCCACAGATACGCAGTATTTT.

This clonotype was recorded a few times. This chain links TRBV12-3 or TRBV12-4 with TRBJ1-2, with 7 nucleotides matching TRBD1. The CDR3 extends over 14 amino acids. V was clipped by 6 bases and J by 2 bases; unmatched bases: 6. CDR3: CASSRDRVNYGYTF. CDR3 DNA sequence: TGTGCCAGCAGCCGAGACAGGGTCAACTATGGCTACACCTTC.

This clonotype was picked up a small number of times. This chain uses TRBV4-3 with TRBJ2-3; TRBD1 aligns across 7 bases. The CDR3 has 16 residues. V was clipped by 7 bases and J by 0 bases; unmatched bases: 10. Germline CDR1 is LGHNA and CDR2 is YSLEER. The DNA of the CDR3 is TGCGCCAGCACTGGGGACAGTGCTTTTAGCACAGATACGCAGTATTTT. This gives the protein CASTGDSAFSTDTQYF.

This clonotype was seen more than once but under ten times. The genes are TRBV19 and TRBJ2-1; the match to TRBD2 covers 10 bases. The ends lost 6 bases at V and 3 bases at J; junction bases unmatched: 5. Germline CDR1 and CDR2: LNHDA and SQIVND (reference sequence). The CDR3 length is 15 residues. The CDR3 region is CASRVGLADYNEQFF. In nucleotides, the CDR3 is TGTGCCAGTAGAGTCGGACTAGCGGACTACAATGAGCAGTTCTTC.

The chain is built from TRBV30 and TRBJ2-3; 10 bases are a match to TRBD2. Per the germline V gene, CDR1 is GTSNPN and CDR2 is SVGIG (reference sequence). With V trimmed by 5 bases and J by 1 base, 12 bases remained unmatched. This CDR3 comprises 17 residues. CDR3 region: CAWRRLTGTSGTDTQYF. DNA for the CDR3: TGTGCCTGGCGCCGCCTCACCGGGACTAGCGGCACAGATACGCAGTATTTT.

The J gene is TRBJ2-5, the V gene TRBV29-1; D unresolved. CDR3 size: 11 residues. Trimming left V 6 bases short and J 1 base short, with 6 bases between. Germline V CDR1 and CDR2: SQVTM, ANQGSEA. CDR3 sequence: CSVLRQETQYF. In DNA, the CDR3 is TGCAGCGTCCTCCGCCAAGAGACCCAGTACTTC.

The rearrangement links TRBV6-1 to TRBJ2-7; the D gene could be TRBD1 or TRBD2 (5 bases each). The V end was cut by 9 bases, the J end by 3 bases, with 15 bases between. Germline CDR1 reads MNHNS; CDR2 reads SASEGT. CDR3 size: 13 residues. This CDR3 is CASRDGPHYEQYF. The CDR3 nucleotides are TGTGCCAGTCGGGACGGACCTCACTACGAGCAGTACTTC.

This clonotype was seen at least ten times. J is TRBJ2-1 and V is TRBV7-9; 8 nucleotides line up with TRBD1. From germline, CDR1 is SEHNR and CDR2 FQNEAQ (reference sequence). This CDR3 is 14 amino acids long. V lost 2 bases to trimming and J lost 7 bases; unmatched junction nucleotides: 4. The CDR3 spells CASSLTQGENEQFF. Written as DNA, the CDR3 is TGTGCCAGCAGCTTAACACAGGGGGAGAATGAGCAGTTCTTC.

The rearrangement uses TRBV5-4 and TRBJ2-2; weak D call: TRBD1 (6 bases). Trimming removed 5 bases from V and 1 base from J, with 6 bases in between. The V gene's germline CDR1 is SGHNT and CDR2 YYREEE (reference sequence). The CDR3 sequence is 13 residues long. The CDR3 loop reads CASRGGNTGELFF. The CDR3 DNA reads as TGTGCCAGCAGAGGGGGGAACACCGGGGAGCTGTTTTTT.

The table lists this clonotype with many counts. The chain joins TRBV12-3 or TRBV12-4 to TRBJ1-2; tentative D call: TRBD1 (6 bases). This CDR3 is 12 amino acids long. V dropped 8 bases and J dropped 2 bases, with 9 bases sitting between them. The chain's CDR3 is CASAGQNYGYTF. The CDR3 DNA follows: TGTGCCAGCGCCGGACAGAACTATGGCTACACCTTC.

The table lists this clonotype with a few counts. This chain connects TRBV29-1 to TRBJ2-5; D may be TRBD1 (7 bases). CDR1 SQVTM and CDR2 ANQGSEA come from the germline V gene. V shed 1 base and J shed 5 bases, with 11 bases lying between them. The CDR3 runs 13 residues. CDR3 sequence: CSVEAGGRETQYF. CDR3 nucleotide sequence: TGCAGCGTTGAAGCAGGGGGGCGCGAGACCCAGTACTTC.

This clonotype was found a few times. The V call is TRBV3-1, the J call TRBJ1-1; D is undetermined. The CDR3 spans 14 residues. The V gene lost 5 bases and the J gene lost 4 bases, with 14 bases spanning the gap. CDR1 is LGHDT, CDR2 YNNKEL, per germline (reference sequence). CDR3 residues: CASSMGPSSTEAFF. As DNA, the CDR3 is TGTGCCAGCAGCATGGGCCCCTCAAGCACTGAAGCTTTCTTT.

A word on this clonotype: This may stem from a read error, because a much larger clone lies one nucleotide away. The V gene is TRBV20-1, the J gene TRBJ1-5, with D possibly TRBD1 on 6 matching bases. The germline V gene has CDR1 DFQATT and CDR2 SNEGSKA (reference sequence). The CDR3 runs 15 residues. CDR3 amino acids: CSASPGAVSKQPQHF. The CDR3 bases are TGCAGTGCTAGCCCAGGGGCAGTTAGCAAGCAGCCCCAGCATTTT.

V and J are TRBV10-3 and TRBJ1-2; 7 nucleotides line up with TRBD1. After removal of 7 bases from V and 10 bases from J, the junction contained 9 bases not matched to a gene. The V gene's germline CDR1 is ENHRY and CDR2 SYGVKD. This CDR3 is built from 12 residues. In nucleotides, the CDR3 is TGTGCCATCAAAGGGACAGCCCAAGACTACACCTTC. Amino acid sequence: CAIKGTAQDYTF.

The chain is built from TRBV19 and TRBJ2-7, with a weak D call TRBD1 (6 bases). Germline V lookup: CDR1 LNHDA, CDR2 SQIVND (reference sequence). The length of the CDR3 is 13 residues. V lost 6 bases, J lost 5 bases, and 14 bases lay in between. The DNA for the CDR3 is TGTGCCAGTAGAAGCAGGGGAGTAGACGAGCAGTACTTC. Protein product: CASRSRGVDEQYF. Using reference TRBV19 and TRBJ2-7 for the parts outside the CDR3, the full variable domain is DGGITQSPKYLFRKEGQNVTLSCEQNLNHDAMYWYRQDPGQGLRLIYYSQIVNDFQKGDIAEGYSVSREKKESFPLTVTSAQKNPTAFYLCASRSRGVDEQYFGPGTRLTVT.

The gene calls are TRBV18 and TRBJ2-1; 12 positions match TRBD2. CDR1 and CDR2 from the germline V gene are KGHSH and LQKENI. This CDR3 has 16 residues. The V and J ends lost 6 bases and 6 bases, in that order; junction bases with no gene match: 9. The CDR3 is CASSPWTSGNSNEQFF. CDR3 nucleotides: TGTGCCAGCTCCCCTTGGACTAGCGGGAATAGCAATGAGCAGTTCTTC.

In this sample, this clonotype turned up many times. The chain uses TRBV4-3 and TRBJ2-2; possible D gene TRBD2, 5 bases. CDR3 length equals 14 residues. Looked up from germline, CDR1 is LGHNA and CDR2 is YSLEER. V gave up 3 bases and J gave up 5 bases, with 10 bases separating them. CDR3 in DNA: TGCGCCAGCAGCCACCTTGGACTGACCGGGGAGCTGTTTTTT. Its protein is CASSHLGLTGELFF.

This clonotype was observed a few times. The chain uses TRBV27 and TRBJ2-2; TRBD2 agrees at 8 bases. The CDR3 has 17 amino acids. J gave up 6 bases and V 3 bases, and 12 bases lay outside the gene matches. Germline V CDR1 and CDR2: MNHEY, SMNVEV (reference sequence). The CDR3 protein is CASSFGLAGGPAGELFF. CDR3 coding DNA: TGTGCCAGCAGTTTCGGGCTTGCGGGAGGTCCGGCCGGGGAGCTGTTTTTT.

At least ten counts were recorded for this clonotype. This sequence joins TRBV4-2 and TRBJ2-2; no firm D call. There are 14 residues in the CDR3. Germline V lookup: CDR1 LGHNA, CDR2 YNFKEQ. Trimming took 2 bases from V and 1 from J, leaving 5 bases between them. The CDR3 DNA follows: TGTGCCAGCAGCCAAAGAGAGAACACCGGGGAGCTGTTTTTT. This encodes CASSQRENTGELFF.

This clonotype was detected ten times or more. This chain joins TRBV5-1 and TRBJ2-7; 9 bases map to TRBD1. CDR1 is SGHRS, CDR2 YFSETQ, per germline. The CDR3 extends over 16 amino acids. J lost 0 bases, V lost 4 bases, and 8 bases had no gene match. In DNA form, the CDR3 reads TGCGCCAGCAGCCTCTGGGGACAGGGAACCTCCTACGAGCAGTACTTC. Protein product: CASSLWGQGTSYEQYF.

This clonotype occurred a few times. This chain uses TRBV20-1 with TRBJ2-2, with 7 nucleotides matching TRBD1. Germline lookup yields CDR1 DFQATT and CDR2 SNEGSKA (reference sequence). The V and J ends lost 5 bases and 3 bases, in that order; junction bases with no gene match: 6. CDR3 length: 14 amino acids. CDR3 coding DNA: TGCAGTGCTTGGTGGGACAGAGACACCGGGGAGCTGTTTTTT. It encodes CSAWWDRDTGELFF.

The V and J genes are TRBV11-2 and TRBJ1-1, with 12 bases identical to TRBD1. V lost 4 bases to trimming and J lost 7 bases; unmatched junction nucleotides: 16. CDR1 and CDR2 (germline): SGHAT, FQNNGV. This CDR3 is 18 amino acids long. CDR3 sequence reads: CASSYTPGQGAAVGEAFF. CDR3 DNA sequence: TGTGCCAGCAGCTACACTCCGGGACAGGGGGCCGCTGTCGGTGAAGCTTTCTTT.

This clonotype was seen ten or more times. The J gene is TRBJ2-7, the V gene TRBV7-2; either TRBD1 or TRBD2 may fit D (6 bases each). The CDR3 runs 14 residues. Looked up from germline, CDR1 is SGHTA and CDR2 is FQGNSA. Trimming pared 5 bases from V and 4 bases from J, leaving 15 bases between. The CDR3 nucleotides read TGTGCCAGCAGCACGGGGGCGTATACTTACGAGCAGTACTTC. This translates into CASSTGAYTYEQYF. The entire variable domain, with the rest obtained from reference TRBV7-2 and TRBJ2-7, is as follows: GAGVSQSPSNKVTEKGKDVELRCDPISGHTALYWYRQSLGQGLEFLIYFQGNSAPDKSGLPSDRFSAERTGGSVSTLTIQRTQQEDSAVYLCASSTGAYTYEQYFGPGTRLTVT.

This clonotype was picked up a small number of times. The V and J genes are TRBV20-1 and TRBJ2-7, with D possibly matching TRBD1 (6 bases). The CDR3 is made up of 13 amino acids. Deletions cut 3 bases from V and 3 bases from J, with 12 bases between. Germline lookup yields CDR1 DFQATT and CDR2 SNEGSKA (reference sequence). In DNA, the CDR3 is TGCAGTGCTAGTCGGCAGGGGTACTACGAGCAGTACTTC. Translated, it gives CSASRQGYYEQYF.